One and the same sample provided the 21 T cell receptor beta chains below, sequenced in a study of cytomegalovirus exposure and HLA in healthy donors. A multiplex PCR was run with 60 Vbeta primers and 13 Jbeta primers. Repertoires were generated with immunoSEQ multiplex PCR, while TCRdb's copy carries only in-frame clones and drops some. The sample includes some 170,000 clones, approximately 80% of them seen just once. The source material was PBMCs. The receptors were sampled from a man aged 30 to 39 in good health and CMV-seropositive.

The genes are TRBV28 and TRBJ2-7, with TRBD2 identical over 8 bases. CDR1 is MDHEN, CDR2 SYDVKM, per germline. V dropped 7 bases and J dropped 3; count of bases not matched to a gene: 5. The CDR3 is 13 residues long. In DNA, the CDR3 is TGTGCCAGCATCGGGGGGGCGGACTACGAGCAGTACTTC. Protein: CASIGGADYEQYF.

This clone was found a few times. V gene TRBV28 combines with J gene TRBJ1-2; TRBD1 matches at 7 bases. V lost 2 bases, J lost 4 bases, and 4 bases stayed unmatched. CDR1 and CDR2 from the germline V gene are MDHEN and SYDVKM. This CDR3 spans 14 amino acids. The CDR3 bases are TGTGCCAGCAGTTTACAGGGGGGTTTCTATGGCTACACCTTC. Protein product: CASSLQGGFYGYTF.

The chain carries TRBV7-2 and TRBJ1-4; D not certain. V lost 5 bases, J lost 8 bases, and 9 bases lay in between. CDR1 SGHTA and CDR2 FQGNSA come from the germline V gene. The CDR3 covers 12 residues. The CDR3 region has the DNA TGTGCCAGCAGCGAACTCACGGAAAAACTGTTTTTT. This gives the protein CASSELTEKLFF.

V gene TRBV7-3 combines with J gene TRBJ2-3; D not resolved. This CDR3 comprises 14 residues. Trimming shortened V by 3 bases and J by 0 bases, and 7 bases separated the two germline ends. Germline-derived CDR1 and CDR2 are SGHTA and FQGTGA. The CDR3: CASSLGRSTDTQYF. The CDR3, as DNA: TGTGCCAGCAGCTTGGGCAGGAGCACAGATACGCAGTATTTT.

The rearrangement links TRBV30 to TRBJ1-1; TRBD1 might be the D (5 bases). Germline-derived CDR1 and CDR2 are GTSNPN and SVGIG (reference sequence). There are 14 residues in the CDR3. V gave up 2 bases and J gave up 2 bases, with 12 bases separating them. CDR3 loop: CAWSPLQENTEAFF. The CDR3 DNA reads TGTGCCTGGAGTCCTCTACAGGAAAACACTGAAGCTTTCTTT.

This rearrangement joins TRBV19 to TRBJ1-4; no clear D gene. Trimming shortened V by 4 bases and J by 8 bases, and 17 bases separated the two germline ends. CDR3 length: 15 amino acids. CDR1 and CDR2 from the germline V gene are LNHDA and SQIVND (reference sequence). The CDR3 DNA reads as TGTGCCAGTAGTACGAATCGAGGAACCTCCGAAAAACTGTTTTTT. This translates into CASSTNRGTSEKLFF.

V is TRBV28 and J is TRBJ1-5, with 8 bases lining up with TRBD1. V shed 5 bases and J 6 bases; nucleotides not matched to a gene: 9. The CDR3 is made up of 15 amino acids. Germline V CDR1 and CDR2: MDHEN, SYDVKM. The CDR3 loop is CASSRGQAETQPQHF. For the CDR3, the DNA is TGTGCCAGCAGTCGGGGACAGGCCGAGACTCAGCCCCAGCATTTT.

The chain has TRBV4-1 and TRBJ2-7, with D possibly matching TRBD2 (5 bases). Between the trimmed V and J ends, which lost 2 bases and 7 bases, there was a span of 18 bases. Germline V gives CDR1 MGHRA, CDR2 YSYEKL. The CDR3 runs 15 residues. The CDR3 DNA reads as TGCGCCAGCAGCCAAACTTTCCGCGGGTATGGGGAGCAGTACTTC. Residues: CASSQTFRGYGEQYF.

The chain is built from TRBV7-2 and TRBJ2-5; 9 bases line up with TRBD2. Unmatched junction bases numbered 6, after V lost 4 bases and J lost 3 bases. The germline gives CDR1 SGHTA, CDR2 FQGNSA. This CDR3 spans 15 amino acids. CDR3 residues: CASSYLIAGEETQYF. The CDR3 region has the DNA TGTGCCAGCAGCTATTTAATAGCGGGGGAAGAGACCCAGTACTTC.

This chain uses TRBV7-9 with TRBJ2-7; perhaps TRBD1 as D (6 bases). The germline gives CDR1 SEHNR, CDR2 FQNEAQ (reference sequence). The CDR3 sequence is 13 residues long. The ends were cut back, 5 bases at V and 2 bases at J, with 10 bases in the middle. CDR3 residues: CASSRTGPYEQYF. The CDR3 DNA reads TGTGCCAGCAGCCGCACAGGGCCCTACGAGCAGTACTTC. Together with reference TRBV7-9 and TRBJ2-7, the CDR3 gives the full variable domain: DTGVSQNPRHKITKRGQNVTFRCDPISEHNRLYWYRQTLGQGPEFLTYFQNEAQLEKSRLLSDRFSAERPKGSFSTLEIQRTEQGDSAMYLCASSRTGPYEQYFGPGTRLTVT.

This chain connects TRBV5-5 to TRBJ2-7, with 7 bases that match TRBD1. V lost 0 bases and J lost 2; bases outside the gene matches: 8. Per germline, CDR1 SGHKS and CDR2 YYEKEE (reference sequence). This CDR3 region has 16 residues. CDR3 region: CASSLVVRDSPYEQYF. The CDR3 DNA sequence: TGTGCCAGCAGCTTGGTAGTACGGGACAGCCCCTACGAGCAGTACTTC.

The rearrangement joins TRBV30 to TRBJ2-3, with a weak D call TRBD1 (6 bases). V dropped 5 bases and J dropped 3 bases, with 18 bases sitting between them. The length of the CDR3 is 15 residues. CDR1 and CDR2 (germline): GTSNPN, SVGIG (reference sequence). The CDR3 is CAWCAGTRGTDTQYF. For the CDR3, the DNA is TGTGCCTGGTGCGCCGGGACACGGGGAACAGATACGCAGTATTTT.

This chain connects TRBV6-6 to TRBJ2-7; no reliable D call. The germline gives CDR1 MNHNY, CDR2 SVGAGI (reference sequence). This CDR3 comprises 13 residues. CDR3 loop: CVSSREFSYEQYF. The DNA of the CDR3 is TGTGTCTCCTCCCGAGAGTTCTCCTACGAGCAGTACTTC.

The CDR3 reads CASSLTGGGSYEQYF. The CDR3 DNA is TGTGCCAGCAGTTTGACAGGGGGTGGGTCCTACGAGCAGTACTTC. The chain has TRBV27 and TRBJ2-7, with 9 bases lining up with TRBD1. Germline CDR1 MNHEY, CDR2 SMNVEV (reference sequence). This CDR3 contains 15 residues. The trim removed 3 bases at V and 1 base at J, leaving 4 bases unmatched.

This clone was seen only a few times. As DNA, the CDR3 is TGCGCCAGCAGCCAGGGACAGGGGGATTGGTATGGCTACACCTTC. Residues: CASSQGQGDWYGYTF. The gene calls are TRBV4-1 and TRBJ1-2; TRBD1 matches at 11 bases. CDR1 is MGHRA, CDR2 YSYEKL, per germline. This CDR3 region has 15 residues. With 3 bases clipped from V and 5 bases from J, the junction kept 5 bases outside the gene matches.

The DNA of the CDR3 is TGTGCCTGCGGCGGGGACCAAGAGACCCAGTACTTC. Translation: CACGGDQETQYF. V and J are TRBV30 and TRBJ2-5, with D possibly TRBD2 on 6 matching bases. There are 12 residues in the CDR3. V lost 6 bases, J lost 0 bases, and 8 bases lay in between. From germline, CDR1 is GTSNPN and CDR2 SVGIG (reference sequence).

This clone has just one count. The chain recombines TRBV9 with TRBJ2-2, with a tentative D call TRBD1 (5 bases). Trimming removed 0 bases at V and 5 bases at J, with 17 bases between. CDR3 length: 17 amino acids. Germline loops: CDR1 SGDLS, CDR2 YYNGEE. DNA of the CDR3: TGTGCCAGCAGCGTAGACCCAGGACACGGAATTACCGGGGAGCTGTTTTTT. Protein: CASSVDPGHGITGELFF.

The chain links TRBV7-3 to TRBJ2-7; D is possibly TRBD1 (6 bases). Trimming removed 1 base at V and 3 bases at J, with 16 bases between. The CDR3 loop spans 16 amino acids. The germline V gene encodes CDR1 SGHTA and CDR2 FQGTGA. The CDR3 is CASSLKQGRIFYEQYF. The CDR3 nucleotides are TGTGCCAGCAGCTTAAAACAGGGACGGATATTCTACGAGCAGTACTTC.

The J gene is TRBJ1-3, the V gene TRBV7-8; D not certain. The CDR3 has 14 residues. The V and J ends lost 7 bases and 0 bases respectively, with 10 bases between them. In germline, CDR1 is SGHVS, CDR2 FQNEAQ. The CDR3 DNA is TGTGCCAGCACTAGAGGGAGCTCTGGAAACACCATATATTTT. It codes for CASTRGSSGNTIYF. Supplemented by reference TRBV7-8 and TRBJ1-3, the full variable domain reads GAGVSQSPRYKVAKRGQDVALRCDPISGHVSLFWYQQALGQGPEFLTYFQNEAQLDKSGLPSDRFFAERPEGSVSTLKIQRTQQEDSAVYLCASTRGSSGNTIYFGEGSWLTVV.

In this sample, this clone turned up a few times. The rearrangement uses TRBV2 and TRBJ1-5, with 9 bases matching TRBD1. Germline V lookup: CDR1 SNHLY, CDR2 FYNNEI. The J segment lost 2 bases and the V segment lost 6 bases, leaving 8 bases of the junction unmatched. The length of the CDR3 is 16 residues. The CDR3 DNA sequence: TGTGCCAGCAGGAGTGCCGGGACAGGGCGCAATCAGCCCCAGCATTTT. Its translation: CASRSAGTGRNQPQHF.

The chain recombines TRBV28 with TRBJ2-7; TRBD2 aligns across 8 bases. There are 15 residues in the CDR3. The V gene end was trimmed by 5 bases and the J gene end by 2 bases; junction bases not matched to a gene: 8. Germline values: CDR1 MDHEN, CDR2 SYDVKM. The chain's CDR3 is CASSNPGGVTYEQYF. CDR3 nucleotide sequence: TGTGCCAGCAGTAACCCGGGGGGGGTTACCTACGAGCAGTACTTC.